A single TCR beta chain is shown here with its context. No antigen is known for it. V lost 8 bases and J lost 0, with 14 bases in between. Germline V gene data show CDR1 as LGHDT and CDR2 as YNNKEL (reference sequence). This CDR3 comprises 16 residues. Sequencing used immunoSEQ multiplex PCR; TCRdb keeps in-frame clones, though not all of them. The table shows roughly 130,000 clones, with about nine tenths occurring only once. This specimen comes from a study of T cell responses to AZD1222 COVID-19 vaccine. Study-level points and caveats: Vaccine-related CD4 TCRs covered spike, predominating at 160-218 and 743-854. Seropositivity was recorded at baseline in only six AZD1222 recipients.

The rearrangement uses TRBV3-1 (or the pseudogene TRBV3-2) and TRBJ1-6; possibly TRBD1 for D (5 bases). This TCR came from an adult in good health. This specimen was peripheral blood, taken on day 0 of MenACWY control vaccination. CDR3 bases: TGTGCCAGCGCGATGGGGGTGAGCTCCTATAATTCACCCCTCCACTTT. Amino acid sequence: CASAMGVSSYNSPLHF.